What follows are 4 T cell receptor beta chains derived from one specimen sequenced in a study of cytomegalovirus exposure and HLA in healthy donors. The PCR contained 60 Vbeta and 13 Jbeta primers. Produced via immunoSEQ multiplex PCR; TCRdb's table is partial and in-frame only. The sample lists 98,000 or so clones; around 80% were seen once. Input material: PBMCs. Every receptor here comes from a woman between 35 and 50 years old in good health and CMV-seronegative.

The chain recombines TRBV28 with TRBJ1-4, with a possible D match to TRBD1 (5 bases). With 5 bases removed from V and 8 bases from J, the gap between germline ends came to 18 bases. The germline gives CDR1 MDHEN, CDR2 SYDVKM. The CDR3 runs 15 residues. The CDR3 here is CASSPRAGGWEKLFF. The CDR3 nucleotides read TGTGCCAGCAGTCCTAGGGCGGGGGGTTGGGAAAAACTGTTTTTT.

V is TRBV5-6 and J is TRBJ2-1; no clear D gene. The CDR3 loop spans 16 amino acids. Per germline, CDR1 SGHDT and CDR2 YYEEEE. V was pared by 2 bases and J by 5 bases, with 17 bases between. The CDR3 spells CASSFLGHQMNNEQFF. The CDR3 DNA is TGTGCCAGCAGCTTCCTAGGCCACCAGATGAACAATGAGCAGTTCTTC. The entire variable domain, with the rest obtained from reference TRBV5-6 and TRBJ2-1, is as follows: DAGVTQSPTHLIKTRGQQVTLRCSPKSGHDTVSWYQQALGQGPQFIFQYYEEEERQRGNFPDRFSGHQFPNYSSELNVNALLLGDSALYLCASSFLGHQMNNEQFFGPGTRLTVL.

The rearrangement joins TRBV4-3 to TRBJ2-1, with 10 bases matching TRBD2. Germline-derived CDR1 and CDR2 are LGHNA and YSLEER. Germline trimming cut 4 bases from V and 6 bases from J; bases unmatched to any gene: 9. CDR3 size: 16 residues. The CDR3: CASSLEREGLGNEQFF. The CDR3 bases are TGCGCCAGCAGCCTAGAGCGGGAGGGCCTCGGCAATGAGCAGTTCTTC.

The chain combines TRBV19 with TRBJ2-7; 9 bases agree with TRBD1. This CDR3 has 15 amino acids. In germline, CDR1 is LNHDA, CDR2 SQIVND (reference sequence). V lost 5 bases and J lost 2; bases outside the gene matches: 7. In DNA form, the CDR3 reads TGTGCCAGTAGTCCATCGGGACAGGGAGCCTACGAGCAGTACTTC. This codes for CASSPSGQGAYEQYF. The complete variable domain, with remaining parts taken from reference TRBV19 and TRBJ2-7, reads DGGITQSPKYLFRKEGQNVTLSCEQNLNHDAMYWYRQDPGQGLRLIYYSQIVNDFQKGDIAEGYSVSREKKESFPLTVTSAQKNPTAFYLCASSPSGQGAYEQYFGPGTRLTVT.